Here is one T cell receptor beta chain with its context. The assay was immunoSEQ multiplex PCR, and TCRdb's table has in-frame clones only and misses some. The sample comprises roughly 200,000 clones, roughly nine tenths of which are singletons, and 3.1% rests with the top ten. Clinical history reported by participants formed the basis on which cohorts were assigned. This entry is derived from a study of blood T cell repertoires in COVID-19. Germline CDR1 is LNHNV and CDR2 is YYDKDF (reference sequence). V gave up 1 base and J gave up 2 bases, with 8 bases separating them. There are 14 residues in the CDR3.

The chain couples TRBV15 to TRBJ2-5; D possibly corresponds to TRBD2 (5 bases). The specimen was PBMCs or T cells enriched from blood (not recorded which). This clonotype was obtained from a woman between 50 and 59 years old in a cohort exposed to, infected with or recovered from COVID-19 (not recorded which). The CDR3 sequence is CATSRGLAQETQYF. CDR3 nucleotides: TGTGCCACCAGCAGAGGGCTAGCTCAAGAGACCCAGTACTTC.